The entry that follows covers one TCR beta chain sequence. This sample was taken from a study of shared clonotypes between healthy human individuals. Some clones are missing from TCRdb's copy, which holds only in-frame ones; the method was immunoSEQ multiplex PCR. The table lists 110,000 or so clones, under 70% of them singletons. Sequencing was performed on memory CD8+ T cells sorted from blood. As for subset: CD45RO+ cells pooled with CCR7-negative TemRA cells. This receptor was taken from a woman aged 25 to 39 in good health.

CDR3 sequence: CATGGRGGGQPQHF. CDR3 nucleotide sequence: TGTGCCACGGGGGGCAGGGGTGGCGGTCAGCCCCAGCATTTT. This rearrangement joins TRBV15 to TRBJ1-5, with D maybe TRBD1 (6 bases). CDR3 length equals 14 residues. Germline loops: CDR1 LNHNV, CDR2 YYDKDF (reference sequence). Between the trimmed V and J ends, which lost 9 bases and 6 bases, there was a span of 18 bases.